This T cell receptor (beta chain) was obtained from a study of identical twins. Regarding the study as a whole: Zero-insertion results could be subject to partial confounding by invariant MAIT and iNKT cells.

Unique molecular identifiers were present on the cDNA, and a universal primer site came from template switching. TCRdb re-derived calls from the 5' RACE reads in MiXCR, one entry per CDR3 protein. The sample carries around 690,000 distinct CDR3 sequences, 21% recorded once. Only a few counts were recorded for this clonotype. Its antigen is unidentified. The V gene lost 6 bases and the J gene lost 2 bases, with 8 bases spanning the gap. CDR3 size: 13 residues. The same data also went into a second study, on T cells expressing NK-cell markers. In that study: Serological testing identified most of the eight sequenced donors as HCMV-seropositive and one as seronegative. Of the CD8+ T cell pool in roughly six donors, roughly 1.0-7.5% was accounted for by dominant NKG2C+ clonotypes.

The TCR comes from a young woman in good health. Material: PBMCs. The chain joins TRBV12-3 or TRBV12-4 to TRBJ2-1; D unresolved. This CDR3 is CASSKETYNEQFF. As DNA, the CDR3 is TGTGCCAGCAGCAAAGAGACCTACAATGAGCAGTTCTTC.